The present entry profiles one T cell receptor beta chain with its context. Using immunoSEQ multiplex PCR, the repertoire was profiled, and TCRdb retains in-frame clones only, with some absent. The table shows 35,000 or so clones, with approximately 82% occurring only once. The data derive from a study of PD-1 blockade in classical Hodgkin lymphoma. V shed 2 bases and J shed 1 base, with 3 bases lying between them. Looked up from germline, CDR1 is DFQATT and CDR2 is SNEGSKA (reference sequence). This CDR3 is built from 11 residues. Every single patient, without exception, relapsed after autologous stem cell transplantation, and brentuximab vedotin exposure varied.

The sequences come from peripheral blood mononuclear cells (PBMCs), collected before the second cycle of nivolumab. The J gene is TRBJ2-7, the V gene TRBV20-1; no reliable D call. The TCR was taken from a human donor with classical Hodgkin lymphoma. The CDR3 protein is CSARLSYEQYF. CDR3 nucleotide sequence: TGCAGTGCTAGACTTTCCTACGAGCAGTACTTC.